This TCR beta chain was sequenced during a study of preoperative IRX-2 immunotherapy in early breast cancer. Stated treatment: preoperative locoregional IRX-2 cytokine immunotherapy. Samples came from a phase Ib trial of preoperative locoregional IRX-2 cytokine immunotherapy. The CDR3 contains 14 residues. Germline assignment: CDR1 MNHGY and CDR2 SAAAGT. V dropped 11 bases and J dropped 1 base, with 17 bases sitting between them. Profiled with immunoSEQ multiplex PCR; TCRdb holds only in-frame clones, not every one. Found here are approximately 28,000 clones, approximately 77% of them singletons; the top ten hold under 8%.

The sequencing here drew on lymph node tissue, taken after IRX-2 immunotherapy. The clonotype comes from a human donor with breast cancer. The chain has TRBV6-8 and TRBJ1-2; D remains unclear. The CDR3 reads CAAERTGVNYGYTF. The CDR3, as DNA: TGTGCCGCCGAAAGGACCGGGGTTAACTATGGCTACACCTTC.